This T cell receptor (beta chain) originates from a study of blood T cell repertoires in COVID-19. This CDR3 is built from 15 residues. Looked up from germline, CDR1 is LNHDA and CDR2 is SQIVND (reference sequence). The V end was cut by 3 bases, the J end by 7 bases, with 13 bases between. Sequencing used immunoSEQ multiplex PCR; TCRdb keeps in-frame clones, though not all of them. The sample includes 40,000 to 50,000 clones, approximately 80% of them seen just once. The sequenced sample was peripheral blood. The gene calls are TRBV19 and TRBJ1-6; D gene ambiguous. The sequence derives from an elderly woman with acute or convalescent COVID-19. For the CDR3, the DNA is TGTGCCAGTAGTATTGGGCAGCGGATCAATTCACCCCTCCACTTT. Its protein is CASSIGQRINSPLHF.